This T cell receptor (beta chain) appears in the sequencing data of a study of response to subunit inactivated influenza vaccine. Study results and limitations: Authors suggested seasonal influenza vaccinations each recruit few new T cells.

TCRdb reprocessed the RT-PCR reads via MiXCR and lists one record per CDR3 protein. This repertoire shows 530,000 or so distinct CDR3 sequences, 12% found once; its top ten account for 9.5% to 13%. About this clonotype: Its target is unknown.

The V gene's germline CDR1 is MNHEY and CDR2 SVGEGT. The V end was cut by 2 bases, the J end by 4 bases, with 6 bases between. This CDR3 has 13 amino acids. The V call is TRBV6-2 or TRBV6-3, the J call TRBJ2-1; weak D call: TRBD2 (5 bases). This sample comprised PBMCs from blood, obtained on the day of vaccination. This receptor was taken from a man aged 45-65 years who received an inactivated influenza vaccine. Written as DNA, the CDR3 is TGTGCCAGCAGTTACCGCGGGTACAATGAGCAGTTCTTC. Translating it yields CASSYRGYNEQFF.